This T cell receptor beta chain was retrieved from a study of T cell responses to AZD1222 COVID-19 vaccine. TCRdb's copy holds only in-frame clones and misses some; the assay was immunoSEQ multiplex PCR. The sample records under 150,000 clones, approximately 91% being singletons. This clone was picked up one time. This specimen was peripheral blood, taken 28 days after the second AZD1222 dose. This TCR came from an adult who received the AZD1222 COVID-19 vaccine.

The CDR3 sequence is CASSPGGARSYGYTF. The DNA for the CDR3 is TGTGCCAGCAGCCCCGGCGGGGCAAGGAGCTATGGCTACACCTTC. The chain has TRBV7-9 and TRBJ1-2, with D possibly matching TRBD1 (5 bases). CDR1 and CDR2 (germline): SEHNR, FQNEAQ (reference sequence). The CDR3 covers 15 residues. V lost 5 bases, J lost 4 bases, and 17 bases lay in between.